These 15 T cell receptor beta chains came from one sample sequenced in a study of control samples from healthy donors and cancer patients. Data came from immunoSEQ multiplex PCR; TCRdb stores just in-frame clones and leaves some out. This table holds roughly 80,000 clones, approximately 91% found once. The specimen sequenced was blood. These receptors were collected from a woman in her forties or fifties in good health.

The rearrangement joins TRBV30 to TRBJ2-2, with D uncertain. There are 13 residues in the CDR3. From germline, CDR1 is GTSNPN and CDR2 SVGIG (reference sequence). V lost 2 bases and J 1 base, leaving 5 bases between the germline ends. The CDR3 nucleotides are TGTGCCTGGAGTCTCCAGAACACCGGGGAGCTGTTTTTT. Translated, it gives CAWSLQNTGELFF.

The chain is built from TRBV7-2 and TRBJ2-7; D is ambiguous. Germline-derived CDR1 and CDR2 are SGHTA and FQGNSA. Trimming cost V 1 base and J 3 bases, with 19 bases left between them. This CDR3 contains 17 residues. CDR3 in DNA: TGTGCCAGCAGCTTAGAATCAGGCAGGTTAACGCACTACGAGCAGTACTTC. Its protein product is CASSLESGRLTHYEQYF.

The chain uses TRBV3-1 (or the pseudogene TRBV3-2) and TRBJ2-4; tentative D call: TRBD1 (5 bases). The CDR3 sequence is 14 residues long. The V end lost 0 bases, the J end lost 7 bases, and 10 bases lay between the germline ends. The germline V gene encodes CDR1 LGHDT and CDR2 YNNKEL (reference sequence). The CDR3 nucleotides are TGTGCCAGCAGCCAAGATTGGGGCGGTAACATTCAGTACTTC. Its translation is CASSQDWGGNIQYF.

The sample holds one count of this clone. The rearrangement links TRBV11-2 to TRBJ1-4; D uncertain. The CDR3 sequence is 16 residues long. Looked up from germline, CDR1 is SGHAT and CDR2 is FQNNGV. The germline V and J ends were trimmed by 5 bases and 0 bases, with 13 bases remaining between them. The CDR3 coding sequence is TGTGCCAGCAGCCACCTAGGAAGCACAACTAATGAAAAACTGTTTTTT. Translated, it gives CASSHLGSTTNEKLFF.

This clone was seen just once. The gene calls are TRBV5-6 and TRBJ2-1; D call uncertain. Germline V gives CDR1 SGHDT, CDR2 YYEEEE. The V and J ends lost 5 bases and 3 bases respectively, with 12 bases between them. The CDR3 is 14 residues long. The CDR3 coding sequence is TGTGCCAGCAGGCGGACCGGGCTCTACAATGAGCAGTTCTTC. It specifies CASRRTGLYNEQFF.

V is TRBV9 and J is TRBJ2-3; possibly TRBD1 for D (6 bases). V gave up 4 bases and J gave up 1 base, with 10 bases separating them. The germline V gene has CDR1 SGDLS and CDR2 YYNGEE. The CDR3 spans 14 residues. CDR3 sequence (DNA): TGTGCCAGCAGCCCAGGGGTACGCACAGATACGCAGTATTTT. Its translation: CASSPGVRTDTQYF.

This clone came up once. V is TRBV28 and J is TRBJ1-5; a weak D match, TRBD1 (5 bases). The CDR3 length is 18 residues. Germline CDR1 reads MDHEN; CDR2 reads SYDVKM. V lost 6 bases and J 0 bases, leaving 21 bases between the germline ends. The CDR3 nucleotides read TGTGCCAGCAGACTTTATGGTAAAGGGGAGTATAGCAATCAGCCCCAGCATTTT. Protein sequence: CASRLYGKGEYSNQPQHF.

This clone was counted a single time. CDR3 nucleotides: TGTGCCACCAGCAGAGTTAGATACAGCGAAGCAACTAATGAAAAACTGTTTTTT. Translation: CATSRVRYSEATNEKLFF. J is TRBJ1-4 and V is TRBV15, with D unclear. CDR3 length: 18 residues. The V and J ends lost 1 base and 0 bases respectively, with 15 bases between them. Per germline, CDR1 LNHNV and CDR2 YYDKDF (reference sequence). The variable domain in full, with the rest retrieved from reference TRBV15 and TRBJ1-4, is DAMVIQNPRYQVTQFGKPVTLSCSQTLNHNVMYWYQQKSSQAPKLLFHYYDKDFNNEADTPDNFQSRRPNTSFCFLDIRSPGLGDTAMYLCATSRVRYSEATNEKLFFGSGTQLSVL.

The V gene is TRBV7-6, the J gene TRBJ2-2; no clear D gene. The germline CDR1 and CDR2 sequences are SGHVS and FNYEAQ. The CDR3 is 15 amino acids. V lost 3 bases to trimming and J lost 0 bases, with 8 bases between them. CDR3 DNA sequence: TGTGCCAGCAGCTTCACCTCCGCGAACACCGGGGAGCTGTTTTTT. This encodes CASSFTSANTGELFF.

The gene calls are TRBV3-1 (or the pseudogene TRBV3-2) and TRBJ2-3; unclear D gene. This CDR3 spans 12 amino acids. The germline V and J ends were trimmed by 1 base and 5 bases, with 4 bases remaining between them. Germline lookup yields CDR1 LGHDT and CDR2 YNNKEL (reference sequence). CDR3 sequence: CASSQGEDTQYF. The CDR3 DNA is TGTGCCAGCAGCCAAGGGGAAGATACGCAGTATTTT.

The rearrangement uses TRBV2 and TRBJ1-2; 7 positions match TRBD1. The germline CDR1 and CDR2 sequences are SNHLY and FYNNEI. CDR3 size: 13 residues. Trimming removed 6 bases from V and 7 bases from J; junction bases left unmatched: 8. Here the CDR3 reads CASRMQGGSGYTF. The CDR3 coding sequence is TGTGCCAGCAGGATGCAGGGGGGTTCTGGCTACACCTTC.

This chain links TRBV2 with TRBJ1-5, with D unresolved. In germline, CDR1 is SNHLY, CDR2 FYNNEI. Trimming left V 7 bases short and J 6 bases short, with 13 bases between. The CDR3 sequence is 13 residues long. Written as DNA, the CDR3 is TGTGCCAGCATTTCCACCCTGGGTCAGCCCCAGCATTTT. It encodes CASISTLGQPQHF.

The CDR3: CASNGQRSYEQYF. DNA for the CDR3: TGCGCCAGCAACGGGCAGCGCTCCTACGAGCAGTACTTC. This chain joins TRBV5-1 and TRBJ2-7; D ambiguous. Trimming cost V 6 bases and J 0 bases, with 10 bases left between them. In germline, CDR1 is SGHRS, CDR2 YFSETQ. CDR3 length: 13 residues.

This clone appeared a single time. The chain links TRBV7-9 to TRBJ1-4, with D tentatively TRBD1 (6 bases). The CDR3 extends over 16 amino acids. With 5 bases removed from V and 4 bases from J, the gap between germline ends came to 17 bases. CDR1 and CDR2 (germline): SEHNR, FQNEAQ (reference sequence). Written as DNA, the CDR3 is TGTGCCAGCAGCCAAGTACAGGGACTTATTAATGAAAAACTGTTTTTT. Translated, it gives CASSQVQGLINEKLFF.

The genes are TRBV3-1 (or the pseudogene TRBV3-2) and TRBJ2-7, with 12 positions matching TRBD2. CDR1 is LGHDT and CDR2 is YNNKEL in the germline V gene (reference sequence). Losses at the gene ends were 3 bases for V and 2 bases for J; bases not matched to a gene: 5. The CDR3 is 16 residues long. Here the CDR3 reads CASSHTASGGAYEQYF. Here the CDR3 DNA reads TGTGCCAGCAGCCACACAGCTAGCGGGGGGGCCTACGAGCAGTACTTC.